This T cell receptor beta chain stems from a study of blood T cell repertoires in COVID-19. Across the study: Sample material is recorded as cDNA or gDNA derived from T cells, B-cell-depleted T cells, or PBMCs.

Original processing notes: Nucleated cell number was recorded as an estimate derived from reference gene primer amplification. Some clones are missing from TCRdb's copy, which holds only in-frame ones; the method was immunoSEQ multiplex PCR. V, J and clone size were drawn from that table, and D and trimming were deduced from the DNA. The sample shows around 280,000 clones, 87% of them seen only once. Germline CDR1 SQVTM, CDR2 ANQGSEA. The V end lost 5 bases, the J end lost 0 bases, and 14 bases lay between the germline ends. The CDR3 runs 15 residues. Recovered status applied to Cohort 3 donors who had two consecutive negative PCRs. It also applied to those with clearance or with symptom resolution.

The material sequenced was PBMCs or T cells enriched from blood (not recorded which). This TCR derives from a woman in her 40s who had recovered from COVID-19. This rearrangement joins TRBV29-1 to TRBJ2-1; D perhaps matches TRBD2 (5 bases). The CDR3 protein is CSVKPEVGSYNEQFF. CDR3 bases: TGCAGCGTTAAGCCGGAGGTGGGCTCCTACAATGAGCAGTTCTTC.